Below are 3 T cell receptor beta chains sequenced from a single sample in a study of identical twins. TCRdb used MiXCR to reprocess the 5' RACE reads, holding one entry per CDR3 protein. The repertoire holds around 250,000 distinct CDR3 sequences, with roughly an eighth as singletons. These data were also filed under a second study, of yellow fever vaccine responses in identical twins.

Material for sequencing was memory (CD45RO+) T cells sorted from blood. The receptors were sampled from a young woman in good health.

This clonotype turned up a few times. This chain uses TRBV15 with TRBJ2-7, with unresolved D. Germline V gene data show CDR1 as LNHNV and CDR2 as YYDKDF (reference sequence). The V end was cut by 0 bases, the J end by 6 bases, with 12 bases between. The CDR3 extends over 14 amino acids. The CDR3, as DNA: TGTGCCACCAGCAGAGATGGCTATCTCTCCGAGCAGTACTTC. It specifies CATSRDGYLSEQYF.

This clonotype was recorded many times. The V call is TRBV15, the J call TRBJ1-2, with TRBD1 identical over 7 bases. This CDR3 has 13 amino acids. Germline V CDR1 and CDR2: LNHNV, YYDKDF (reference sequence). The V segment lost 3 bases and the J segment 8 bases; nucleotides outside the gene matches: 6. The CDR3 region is CATSSTGVRGYTF. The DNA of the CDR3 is TGTGCCACCAGCAGCACAGGGGTTCGCGGCTACACCTTC.

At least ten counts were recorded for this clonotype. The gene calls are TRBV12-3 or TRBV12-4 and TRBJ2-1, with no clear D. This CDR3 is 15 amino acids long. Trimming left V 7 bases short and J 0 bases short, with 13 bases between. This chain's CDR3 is CASTRSSSSYNEQFF. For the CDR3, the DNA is TGTGCCAGCACCAGGAGCTCGAGCTCCTACAATGAGCAGTTCTTC.